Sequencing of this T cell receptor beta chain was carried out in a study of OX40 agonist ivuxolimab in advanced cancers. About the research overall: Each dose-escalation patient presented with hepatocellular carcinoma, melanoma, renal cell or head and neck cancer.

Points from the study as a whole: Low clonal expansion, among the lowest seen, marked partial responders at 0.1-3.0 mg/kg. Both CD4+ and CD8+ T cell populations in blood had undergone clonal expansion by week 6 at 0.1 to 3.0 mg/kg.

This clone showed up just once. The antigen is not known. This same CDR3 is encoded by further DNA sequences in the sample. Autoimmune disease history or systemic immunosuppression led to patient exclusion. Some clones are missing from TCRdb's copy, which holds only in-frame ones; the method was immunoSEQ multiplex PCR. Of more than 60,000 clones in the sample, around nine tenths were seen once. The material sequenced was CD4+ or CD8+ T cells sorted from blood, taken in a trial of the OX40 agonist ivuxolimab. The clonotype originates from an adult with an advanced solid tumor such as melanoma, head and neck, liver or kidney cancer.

The chain's CDR3 is CASSLGQGGQPQHF. DNA of the CDR3: TGCGCCAGCAGCTTGGGTCAGGGAGGTCAGCCCCAGCATTTT. This chain joins TRBV5-1 and TRBJ1-5, with D perhaps TRBD1 (5 bases). The V gene lost 0 bases and the J gene lost 6 bases, with 10 bases spanning the gap. The CDR3 sequence is 14 residues long. Germline assignment: CDR1 SGHRS and CDR2 YFSETQ.